A single sample is the source of the 29 T cell receptor beta chains below, sequenced in a study of control samples from healthy donors and cancer patients. Assay used: immunoSEQ multiplex PCR; TCRdb lists only in-frame clones, some missing. The profile shows roughly 130,000 clones, 90% of them singletons. The source material was blood. These receptor sequences come from a man between 18 and 35 years old in good health.

The table lists this clone with a few counts. CDR3 DNA: TGTGCCAGCAGTGAAAACAGGGGACGGGAGACCCAGTACTTC. This gives the protein CASSENRGRETQYF. The rearrangement uses TRBV2 and TRBJ2-5, with TRBD1 matching 7 bases. Germline CDR1 and CDR2: SNHLY and FYNNEI. The CDR3 extends over 14 amino acids. V shed 2 bases and J 5 bases; nucleotides not matched to a gene: 5.

CDR3 amino acids: CASSYRQGSTYEQYV. CDR3 DNA: TGTGCCAGCAGTTATCGACAGGGTTCCACCTACGAGCAGTACGTC. The gene calls are TRBV6-5 and TRBJ2-7, with TRBD1 matching over 7 bases. Germline trimming cut 3 bases from V and 2 bases from J; bases unmatched to any gene: 7. Germline loops: CDR1 MNHEY, CDR2 SVGAGI. There are 15 residues in the CDR3.

As for this clone: The sample has other DNA sequences that encode this CDR3 too. The V call is TRBV9, the J call TRBJ2-5; a weak D match, TRBD2 (6 bases). In germline, CDR1 is SGDLS, CDR2 YYNGEE. The CDR3 covers 13 residues. Trimming pared 0 bases from V and 5 bases from J, leaving 8 bases between. The CDR3 DNA follows: TGTGCCAGCAGCGTAGGGGGGGAGGAGACCCAGTACTTC. Protein sequence: CASSVGGEETQYF.

The V gene is TRBV28, the J gene TRBJ1-4; tentatively, D is TRBD1 (6 bases). Germline lookup yields CDR1 MDHEN and CDR2 SYDVKM. V was cut by 6 bases and J by 3 bases, with 14 bases left in between. The CDR3 extends over 15 amino acids. The CDR3 nucleotides are TGTGCCAGCAGGGGGGCGGACGGAGCTAATGAAAAACTGTTTTTT. Translation: CASRGADGANEKLFF.

The rearrangement links TRBV7-9 to TRBJ2-3; D unresolved. The CDR3 extends over 17 amino acids. V lost 4 bases, J lost 0 bases, and 17 bases lay in between. Germline V gene lookup returns CDR1 SEHNR and CDR2 FQNEAQ (reference sequence). CDR3 in amino acids: CASSYRIGITSTDTQYF. The CDR3 DNA is TGTGCCAGCAGCTACCGAATTGGGATTACTAGCACAGATACGCAGTATTTT.

A few counts support this clone. CDR3 nucleotides: TGTGCCAGCAGCTTAGGGCGGCAGACGAACAATGAGCAGTTCTTC. Translated: CASSLGRQTNNEQFF. The gene calls are TRBV7-2 and TRBJ2-1; D unresolved. Germline lookup yields CDR1 SGHTA and CDR2 FQGNSA. Trimming took 1 base from V and 5 from J, leaving 12 bases between them. The CDR3 has 15 residues.

The V call is TRBV25-1, the J call TRBJ1-2, with no clear D. This CDR3 contains 13 residues. CDR1 is MGHDK and CDR2 is SYGVNS in the germline V gene. V lost 2 bases to trimming and J lost 4 bases, with 8 bases between them. The CDR3 nucleotides read TGTGCCAGCAGTGAAGGAACGGGCTATGGCTACACCTTC. Its protein is CASSEGTGYGYTF.

V usage is TRBV28 and J usage is TRBJ1-3; D gene unclear. Germline-derived CDR1 and CDR2 are MDHEN and SYDVKM. Trimming pared 3 bases from V and 0 bases from J, leaving 15 bases between. CDR3 length equals 17 residues. CDR3 protein: CASSFPGPASSGNTIYF. The CDR3 coding sequence is TGTGCCAGCAGTTTCCCGGGTCCGGCGAGCTCTGGAAACACCATATATTTT. The variable domain in full, with the rest retrieved from reference TRBV28 and TRBJ1-3, is DVKVTQSSRYLVKRTGEKVFLECVQDMDHENMFWYRQDPGLGLRLIYFSYDVKMKEKGDIPEGYSVSREKKERFSLILESASTNQTSMYLCASSFPGPASSGNTIYFGEGSWLTVV.

Notes on this clone: The junction differs from germline at one of its ends, possibly a read error. This chain uses TRBV4-1 with TRBJ1-5, with 9 bases lining up with TRBD1. Germline CDR1 reads MGHRA; CDR2 reads YSYEKL. The length of the CDR3 is 16 residues. CDR3 loop: CASSEDGTGSNQPQHF. CDR3 in DNA: TGCGCCAGCAGCGAAGACGGGACAGGGAGCAATCAGCCCCAGCATTTT.

The chain carries TRBV24-1 and TRBJ2-7; D could derive from TRBD1 or TRBD2 (5 bases each). The germline V gene has CDR1 KGHDR and CDR2 SFDVKD. This CDR3 is built from 11 residues. V was pared by 10 bases and J by 3 bases, with 9 bases between. The CDR3 region is CATGDGYEQYF. CDR3 coding DNA: TGTGCCACTGGGGACGGCTACGAGCAGTACTTC.

This clone was observed a handful of times. This chain links TRBV6-6 with TRBJ1-5; D may be TRBD1 (6 bases). The germline gives CDR1 MNHNY, CDR2 SVGAGI (reference sequence). The CDR3 sequence is 13 residues long. With 10 bases removed from V and 6 bases from J, the gap between germline ends came to 16 bases. In nucleotides, the CDR3 is TGTGCCACCACTTGGGGGGCGGGTCAGCCCCAGCATTTT. It encodes CATTWGAGQPQHF.

This rearrangement joins TRBV14 to TRBJ1-5; D is perhaps TRBD1 (5 bases). V lost 0 bases to trimming and J lost 7 bases, with 7 bases between them. From germline, CDR1 is SGHDN and CDR2 FVKESK. This CDR3 region has 13 residues. The CDR3 DNA reads TGTGCCAGCAGCCAAGATCAGGGCCAGCCCCAGCATTTT. It yields the protein CASSQDQGQPQHF.

This chain links TRBV7-8 with TRBJ1-1; D perhaps matches TRBD1 (5 bases). Germline lookup yields CDR1 SGHVS and CDR2 FQNEAQ. CDR3 size: 15 residues. V was trimmed by 1 base and J by 0 bases, leaving 9 bases between them. For the CDR3, the DNA is TGTGCCAGCAGCTTAGTCGCAGGGTTGAACACTGAAGCTTTCTTT. As protein: CASSLVAGLNTEAFF.

The rearrangement links TRBV28 to TRBJ2-7; D not resolved. Trimming took off 3 bases at V and 6 bases at J, with 9 bases between the two ends. This CDR3 has 12 residues. Germline CDR1 is MDHEN and CDR2 is SYDVKM. The CDR3 protein is CASSFRASEQYF. CDR3 sequence (DNA): TGTGCCAGCAGTTTCCGGGCATCCGAGCAGTACTTC.

This CDR3 reads CASSHGQGGSPLHF. CDR3 sequence (DNA): TGTGCCAGCAGTCACGGACAGGGAGGCTCACCCCTCCACTTT. The rearrangement uses TRBV27 and TRBJ1-6; 8 bases are shared with TRBD1. The germline V gene has CDR1 MNHEY and CDR2 SMNVEV (reference sequence). V dropped 5 bases and J dropped 10; count of bases not matched to a gene: 7. The CDR3 extends over 14 amino acids.

This clone appeared a single time. The chain links TRBV7-2 to TRBJ1-1, with 7 nucleotides matching TRBD1. The CDR3 length is 14 residues. J gave up 5 bases and V 3 bases, and 6 bases lay outside the gene matches. Germline lookup yields CDR1 SGHTA and CDR2 FQGNSA. CDR3 amino acids: CASSFAGGRTEAFF. In nucleotides, the CDR3 is TGTGCCAGCAGCTTTGCAGGGGGGAGGACTGAAGCTTTCTTT. Looking up the rest from reference TRBV7-2 and TRBJ1-1 gives the full variable domain: GAGVSQSPSNKVTEKGKDVELRCDPISGHTALYWYRQSLGQGLEFLIYFQGNSAPDKSGLPSDRFSAERTGGSVSTLTIQRTQQEDSAVYLCASSFAGGRTEAFFGQGTRLTVV.

This clone was picked up one time. The V call is TRBV3-1 (or the pseudogene TRBV3-2), the J call TRBJ2-2; TRBD1 agrees at 8 bases. V was pared by 5 bases and J by 5 bases, with 4 bases of the junction left unmatched. The CDR3 totals 14 residues. Germline loops: CDR1 LGHDT, CDR2 YNNKEL (reference sequence). The CDR3 DNA follows: TGTGCCAGCAGCTACAGGGGGAGGACCGGGGAGCTGTTTTTT. It specifies CASSYRGRTGELFF.

The gene calls are TRBV7-3 and TRBJ2-3; TRBD2 matches at 8 bases. The CDR3 covers 16 residues. After removal of 5 bases from V and 0 bases from J, the junction contained 7 bases not matched to a gene. The germline gives CDR1 SGHTA, CDR2 FQGTGA. The CDR3 here is CASSKRGGPSTDTQYF. The CDR3 DNA follows: TGTGCCAGCAGCAAACGCGGGGGGCCTAGCACAGATACGCAGTATTTT.

The chain joins TRBV7-8 to TRBJ1-5, with D tentatively TRBD1 (5 bases). The V gene lost 5 bases and the J gene lost 0 bases, with 11 bases spanning the gap. The CDR3 sequence is 15 residues long. Germline V CDR1 and CDR2: SGHVS, FQNEAQ. This chain's CDR3 is CASSPDMISNQPQHF. The CDR3 DNA is TGTGCCAGCAGCCCGGACATGATTAGCAATCAGCCCCAGCATTTT.

The J gene is TRBJ2-5, the V gene TRBV29-1, with D uncertain. Germline V CDR1 and CDR2: SQVTM, ANQGSEA. The CDR3 has 12 amino acids. Trimming removed 4 bases at V and 3 bases at J, with 9 bases between. In DNA form, the CDR3 reads TGCAGCGTTGTAAGGCAGGAAGAGACCCAGTACTTC. Its translation is CSVVRQEETQYF.

This chain joins TRBV9 and TRBJ2-5; 7 nucleotides align to TRBD1. Germline CDR1 and CDR2: SGDLS and YYNGEE. There are 17 residues in the CDR3. The V and J ends lost 2 bases and 5 bases, in that order; junction bases with no gene match: 15. The CDR3 coding sequence is TGTGCCAGCAGCGTTTCAACCACCAGGGGGATGAGGGAGACCCAGTACTTC. It yields the protein CASSVSTTRGMRETQYF.

The CDR3 DNA reads as TGTGCCAGCACTTCACCCACTGAAGCTTTCTTT. This gives the protein CASTSPTEAFF. The chain employs TRBV25-1 and TRBJ1-1, with D unresolved. Germline values: CDR1 MGHDK, CDR2 SYGVNS. This CDR3 contains 11 residues. V was shortened by 7 bases and J by 4 bases, with 7 bases between the two germline ends.

The V gene is TRBV4-1, the J gene TRBJ1-5; 7 nucleotides align to TRBD1. The CDR3 has 15 residues. Trimming took 4 bases from V and 4 from J; bases not matched to a gene: 7. Per the germline V gene, CDR1 is MGHRA and CDR2 is YSYEKL. CDR3 residues: CASSLGGAWNQPQHF. Here the CDR3 DNA reads TGCGCCAGCAGCCTAGGGGGCGCTTGGAATCAGCCCCAGCATTTT.

V is TRBV5-5 and J is TRBJ2-1; D is unresolved. Germline V lookup: CDR1 SGHKS, CDR2 YYEKEE (reference sequence). The CDR3 length is 14 residues. V shed 3 bases and J shed 4 bases, with 11 bases lying between them. The CDR3 region is CASSWHQTYNEQFF. The CDR3 DNA reads TGTGCCAGCAGCTGGCACCAGACTTACAATGAGCAGTTCTTC.

The V and J genes are TRBV28 and TRBJ1-3; D unclear. Trimming stripped 4 bases from V and 1 base from J, with 14 bases between. The CDR3 totals 16 residues. CDR1 is MDHEN, CDR2 SYDVKM, per germline. The CDR3 DNA is TGTGCCAGCAGTTCCCTGACACAGAGTTCTGGAAACACCATATATTTT. Protein product: CASSSLTQSSGNTIYF.

The V gene is TRBV28, the J gene TRBJ1-3; D gene uncertain. V dropped 4 bases and J dropped 2 bases, with 3 bases sitting between them. The CDR3 extends over 12 amino acids. Germline V gene lookup returns CDR1 MDHEN and CDR2 SYDVKM. The CDR3 nucleotides read TGTGCCAGCAGTTCTCCTGGAAACACCATATATTTT. It encodes CASSSPGNTIYF.

This chain links TRBV28 with TRBJ1-6; 8 nucleotides line up with TRBD1. The CDR3 sequence is 15 residues long. Germline loops: CDR1 MDHEN, CDR2 SYDVKM. V gave up 7 bases and J gave up 6 bases; unmatched junction bases: 8. The CDR3 loop is CASIERTGLNSPLHF. The CDR3 DNA sequence: TGTGCCAGCATCGAGAGGACAGGGCTTAATTCACCCCTCCACTTT. Filled out from reference TRBV28 and TRBJ1-6, the complete variable domain reads DVKVTQSSRYLVKRTGEKVFLECVQDMDHENMFWYRQDPGLGLRLIYFSYDVKMKEKGDIPEGYSVSREKKERFSLILESASTNQTSMYLCASIERTGLNSPLHFGNGTRLTVT.

The chain carries TRBV5-4 and TRBJ2-7; no reliable D call. V lost 0 bases to trimming and J lost 3 bases, with 7 bases between them. This CDR3 contains 13 residues. Germline values: CDR1 SGHNT, CDR2 YYREEE (reference sequence). The CDR3 DNA follows: TGTGCCAGCAGCTTGGGGGGAAACTACGAGCAGTACGTC. Its protein product is CASSLGGNYEQYV.

The chain links TRBV7-2 to TRBJ1-1; 7 nucleotides align to TRBD1. Germline lookup yields CDR1 SGHTA and CDR2 FQGNSA. CDR3 length: 13 amino acids. The V and J ends lost 4 bases and 4 bases, in that order; junction bases with no gene match: 3. CDR3 DNA: TGTGCCAGCAGCTCTTACAGGGGCACTGAAGCTTTCTTT. This sequence encodes CASSSYRGTEAFF.